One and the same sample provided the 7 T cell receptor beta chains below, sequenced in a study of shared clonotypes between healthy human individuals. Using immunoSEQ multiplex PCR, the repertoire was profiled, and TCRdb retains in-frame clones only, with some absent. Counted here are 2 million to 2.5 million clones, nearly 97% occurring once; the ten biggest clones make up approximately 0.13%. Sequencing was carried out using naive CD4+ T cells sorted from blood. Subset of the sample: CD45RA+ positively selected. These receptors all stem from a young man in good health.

This CDR3 is CASSLLGTGQETQYF. The CDR3, as DNA: TGTGCCAGCAGTTTACTAGGGACAGGGCAAGAGACCCAGTACTTC. The V gene is TRBV27, the J gene TRBJ2-5, with 9 bases aligning to TRBD1. V shed 2 bases and J 2 bases; nucleotides not matched to a gene: 3. Germline V gives CDR1 MNHEY, CDR2 SMNVEV (reference sequence). This CDR3 has 15 residues.

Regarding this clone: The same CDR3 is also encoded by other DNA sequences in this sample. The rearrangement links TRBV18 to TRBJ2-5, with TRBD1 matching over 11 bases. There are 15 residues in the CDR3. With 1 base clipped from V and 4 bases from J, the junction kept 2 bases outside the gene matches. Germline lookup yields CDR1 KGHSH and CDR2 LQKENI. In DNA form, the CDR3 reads TGTGCCAGCTCACCACTAGGGACAGGGGGAGAGACCCAGTACTTC. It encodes CASSPLGTGGETQYF.

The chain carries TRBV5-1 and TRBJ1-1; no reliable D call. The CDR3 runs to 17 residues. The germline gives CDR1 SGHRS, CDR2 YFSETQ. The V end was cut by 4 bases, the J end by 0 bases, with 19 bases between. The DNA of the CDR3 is TGCGCCAGCAGCCCAGCGTCGGGGTCAGGAATGAACACTGAAGCTTTCTTT. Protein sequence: CASSPASGSGMNTEAFF.

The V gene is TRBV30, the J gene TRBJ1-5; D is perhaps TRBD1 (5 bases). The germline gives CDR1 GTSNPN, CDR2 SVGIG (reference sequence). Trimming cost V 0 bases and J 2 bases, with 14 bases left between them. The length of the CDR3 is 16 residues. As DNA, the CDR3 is TGTGCCTGGAGTGTACGGTCCCAGGGCGGCAATCAGCCCCAGCATTTT. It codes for CAWSVRSQGGNQPQHF.

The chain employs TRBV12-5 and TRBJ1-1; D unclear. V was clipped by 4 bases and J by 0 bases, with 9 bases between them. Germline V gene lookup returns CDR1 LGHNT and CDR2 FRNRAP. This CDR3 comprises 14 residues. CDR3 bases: TGTGCTAGTGGTTCCCTACCAGTGAACACTGAAGCTTTCTTT. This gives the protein CASGSLPVNTEAFF.

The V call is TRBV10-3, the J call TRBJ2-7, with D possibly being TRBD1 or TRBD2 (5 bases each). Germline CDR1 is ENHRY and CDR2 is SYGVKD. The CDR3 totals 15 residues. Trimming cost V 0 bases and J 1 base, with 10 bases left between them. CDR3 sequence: CAISESRGLSYEQYF. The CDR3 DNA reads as TGTGCCATCAGTGAGTCGAGGGGTCTATCCTACGAGCAGTACTTC.

CDR3 nucleotides: TGTGCCAGCAGCTTACGTTACCAGGCTGAGCAGTTCTTC. This encodes CASSLRYQAEQFF. This rearrangement joins TRBV7-6 to TRBJ2-1; no firm D call. The CDR3 contains 13 residues. The germline gives CDR1 SGHVS, CDR2 FNYEAQ. Trimming shortened V by 2 bases and J by 9 bases, and 11 bases separated the two germline ends.